These 32 T cell receptor beta chains were sequenced from one sample in a study of T cell changes during pregnancy in multiple sclerosis. Libraries were prepared by immunoSEQ multiplex PCR; TCRdb keeps only in-frame clonotypes and omits some of them. The table has about 45,000 clones, roughly nine tenths seen once; the top ten hold around 0.63%. The specimen comprised CD4+ T cells from peripheral blood mononuclear cells, sampled in the first trimester of pregnancy. The receptors were sampled from a female donor with multiple sclerosis, enrolled in a pregnancy study.

J is TRBJ2-5 and V is TRBV5-1, with 11 bases fitting TRBD1. The trim removed 4 bases at V and 5 bases at J, leaving 7 bases unmatched. The CDR3 totals 15 residues. Germline V gene data show CDR1 as SGHRS and CDR2 as YFSETQ. The CDR3: CASSRGQGASETQYF. DNA for the CDR3: TGCGCCAGCAGCCGTGGACAGGGGGCGAGTGAGACCCAGTACTTC.

The V call is TRBV14, the J call TRBJ1-2, with TRBD1 matching 8 bases. This CDR3 spans 15 amino acids. The V and J ends lost 1 base and 4 bases, in that order; junction bases with no gene match: 5. In germline, CDR1 is SGHDN, CDR2 FVKESK. The chain's CDR3 is CASSQARTGPYGYTF. Written as DNA, the CDR3 is TGTGCCAGCAGCCAAGCCAGGACAGGGCCCTATGGCTACACCTTC. Looking up the rest from reference TRBV14 and TRBJ1-2 gives the full variable domain: EAGVTQFPSHSVIEKGQTVTLRCDPISGHDNLYWYRRVMGKEIKFLLHFVKESKQDESGMPNNRFLAERTGGTYSTLKVQPAELEDSGVYFCASSQARTGPYGYTFGSGTRLTVV.

The rearrangement links TRBV10-3 to TRBJ2-1; 8 bases map to TRBD1. With 2 bases clipped from V and 6 bases from J, the junction kept 3 bases outside the gene matches. Germline V gene sequence: CDR1 ENHRY, CDR2 SYGVKD. The CDR3 spans 14 residues. Here the CDR3 reads CAISEQTGVNEQFF. The CDR3 coding sequence is TGTGCCATCAGTGAGCAGACAGGGGTCAATGAGCAGTTCTTC.

The J gene is TRBJ2-1, the V gene TRBV5-4; 12 nucleotides match TRBD2. Germline V gene data show CDR1 as SGHNT and CDR2 as YYREEE (reference sequence). The CDR3 is 15 residues long. V was clipped by 4 bases and J by 8 bases; unmatched bases: 7. The CDR3 is CASSPMTSGSYEQFF. CDR3 coding DNA: TGTGCCAGCAGCCCCATGACTAGCGGGAGCTATGAGCAGTTCTTC. Full variable domain (rest looked up from reference TRBV5-4 and TRBJ2-1): ETGVTQSPTHLIKTRGQQVTLRCSSQSGHNTVSWYQQALGQGPQFIFQYYREEENGRGNFPPRFSGLQFPNYSSELNVNALELDDSALYLCASSPMTSGSYEQFFGPGTRLTVL.

The genes are TRBV4-2 and TRBJ2-7, with TRBD1 identical over 9 bases. Germline V CDR1 and CDR2: LGHNA, YNFKEQ. V lost 4 bases and J lost 3; bases outside the gene matches: 10. CDR3 length equals 16 residues. The CDR3 DNA reads TGTGCCAGCAGCCGCGCCACCCCGGGACAGGGCTACGAGCAGTACTTC. Translation gives CASSRATPGQGYEQYF.

The rearrangement uses TRBV7-8 and TRBJ1-5; D gene uncertain. This CDR3 comprises 13 residues. CDR1 and CDR2 from the germline V gene are SGHVS and FQNEAQ. The V end was cut by 2 bases, the J end by 5 bases, with 7 bases between. CDR3 protein: CASSLTRDQPQHF. The DNA for the CDR3 is TGTGCCAGCAGCTTAACGAGGGATCAGCCCCAGCATTTT.

The gene calls are TRBV5-1 and TRBJ2-5, with 11 bases that match TRBD1. V gave up 5 bases and J gave up 4 bases; unmatched junction bases: 13. Per the germline V gene, CDR1 is SGHRS and CDR2 is YFSETQ. This CDR3 has 17 amino acids. CDR3 DNA: TGCGCCAGCAGGCCGAGGGGGTCCGGGACAGGGGGAGAGACCCAGTACTTC. This gives the protein CASRPRGSGTGGETQYF.

CDR3 sequence: CASSLFGGVNTEAFF. CDR3 in DNA: TGTGCCAGCAGTTTATTTGGAGGGGTAAACACTGAAGCTTTCTTT. This sequence joins TRBV28 and TRBJ1-1, with D possibly being TRBD1 (5 bases). With 1 base removed from V and 2 bases from J, the gap between germline ends came to 11 bases. Germline CDR1 reads MDHEN; CDR2 reads SYDVKM. There are 15 residues in the CDR3.

This sequence joins TRBV4-1 and TRBJ2-7; the D gene is possibly TRBD2 (6 bases). V dropped 4 bases and J dropped 5 bases, with 15 bases sitting between them. Germline V gene sequence: CDR1 MGHRA, CDR2 YSYEKL. This CDR3 comprises 14 residues. CDR3 amino acids: CASSRSGGSNEQYF. The CDR3 bases are TGCGCCAGCAGCCGCTCCGGAGGGTCGAACGAGCAGTACTTC.

Regarding this clone: Other DNA sequences of this sample code for an identical CDR3. This rearrangement joins TRBV28 to TRBJ2-7; 10 positions match TRBD1. The ends lost 4 bases at V and 1 base at J; junction bases unmatched: 4. CDR1 is MDHEN, CDR2 SYDVKM, per germline. The CDR3 sequence is 15 residues long. CDR3 coding DNA: TGTGCCAGCAGTTCCCCGGGACAGGGGTCCTACGAGCAGTACTTC. Its translation: CASSSPGQGSYEQYF.

The chain uses TRBV7-9 and TRBJ2-5, with TRBD2 matching 7 bases. Germline V lookup: CDR1 SEHNR, CDR2 FQNEAQ (reference sequence). V trimming: 11 bases; J trimming: 3 bases; junction bases outside the gene matches: 9. The CDR3 totals 13 residues. This CDR3 is CAVEGTKKETQYF. The CDR3 DNA reads TGTGCCGTAGAGGGGACTAAGAAAGAGACCCAGTACTTC.

V usage is TRBV5-1 and J usage is TRBJ2-5; TRBD2 agrees at 8 bases. The V segment lost 1 base and the J segment 5 bases; nucleotides outside the gene matches: 13. CDR1 SGHRS and CDR2 YFSETQ come from the germline V gene. The CDR3 has 17 amino acids. The CDR3: CASSLPDLSGGPETQYF. CDR3 DNA: TGCGCCAGCAGCTTGCCGGACCTTTCGGGAGGGCCGGAGACCCAGTACTTC.

The V and J genes are TRBV12-5 and TRBJ2-3, with TRBD2 matching over 16 bases. CDR1 and CDR2 (germline): LGHNT, FRNRAP. This CDR3 has 17 amino acids. After removal of 5 bases from V and 1 base from J, the junction contained 3 bases not matched to a gene. CDR3 DNA: TGTGCTAGTGGTAGTGGGACTAGCGGGAGGGGCACAGATACGCAGTATTTT. Protein sequence: CASGSGTSGRGTDTQYF.

The CDR3 DNA follows: TGTGCCTGGAGCCACGGCGGCACACAATATGAGCAGTTCTTC. This codes for CAWSHGGTQYEQFF. The chain combines TRBV30 with TRBJ2-1; D is unclear. V lost 3 bases and J 8 bases, leaving 17 bases between the germline ends. This CDR3 region has 14 residues. Germline CDR1 GTSNPN, CDR2 SVGIG (reference sequence).

V usage is TRBV29-1 and J usage is TRBJ1-1; TRBD1 aligns across 8 bases. Germline V CDR1 and CDR2: SQVTM, ANQGSEA. This CDR3 contains 15 residues. V was clipped by 6 bases and J by 4 bases; unmatched bases: 13. CDR3 protein: CSVRPPWQGATEAFF. In nucleotides, the CDR3 is TGCAGCGTGAGACCCCCGTGGCAGGGGGCCACTGAAGCTTTCTTT.

This chain joins TRBV30 and TRBJ1-3, with D possibly matching TRBD1 (6 bases). Germline-derived CDR1 and CDR2 are GTSNPN and SVGIG (reference sequence). Trimming took 4 bases from V and 4 from J, leaving 17 bases between them. This CDR3 comprises 15 residues. The CDR3 here is CAWKTGLVRGNTIYF. The CDR3 nucleotides are TGTGCCTGGAAGACAGGCCTAGTTAGAGGAAACACCATATATTTT.

The rearrangement links TRBV2 to TRBJ1-4, with 12 bases that match TRBD1. Germline CDR1 and CDR2: SNHLY and FYNNEI. The CDR3 runs 17 residues. Losses at the gene ends were 3 bases for V and 8 bases for J; bases not matched to a gene: 10. CDR3 coding DNA: TGTGCCAGCAGTGACCGGGACAGGGGGCGCGATAGCGAAAAACTGTTTTTT. Translation gives CASSDRDRGRDSEKLFF.

V gene TRBV11-2 combines with J gene TRBJ2-5; perhaps TRBD1 as D (6 bases). Trimming removed 3 bases at V and 1 base at J, with 9 bases between. The CDR3 contains 14 residues. Germline V gene data show CDR1 as SGHAT and CDR2 as FQNNGV. In DNA, the CDR3 is TGTGCCAGCAGCTTTCAGGGGATCCAAGAGACCCAGTACTTC. Protein: CASSFQGIQETQYF.

The J gene is TRBJ1-2, the V gene TRBV5-1, with 8 positions matching TRBD1. The ends lost 5 bases at V and 4 bases at J; junction bases unmatched: 7. The CDR3 covers 14 residues. Per germline, CDR1 SGHRS and CDR2 YFSETQ. The CDR3 spells CASRTTGDLYGYTF. The CDR3 DNA follows: TGCGCCAGCAGGACGACAGGGGACCTCTATGGCTACACCTTC.

The rearrangement uses TRBV27 and TRBJ2-3; 13 positions match TRBD2. The V and J ends lost 5 bases and 4 bases, in that order; junction bases with no gene match: 6. Germline V gene data show CDR1 as MNHEY and CDR2 as SMNVEV (reference sequence). There are 16 residues in the CDR3. The CDR3 is CASSPTSGRASDTQYF. The DNA of the CDR3 is TGTGCCAGCAGTCCAACTAGCGGGAGGGCGTCAGATACGCAGTATTTT.

The count of this clone is one. The chain links TRBV5-4 to TRBJ2-7; 9 nucleotides line up with TRBD1. CDR1 SGHNT and CDR2 YYREEE come from the germline V gene (reference sequence). J lost 6 bases, V lost 4 bases, and 11 bases had no gene match. This CDR3 is built from 15 residues. CDR3 sequence (DNA): TGTGCCAGCAGCCCTCCACCGGGACAGGGTGGCGAGCAGTACTTC. Protein sequence: CASSPPPGQGGEQYF.

CDR3 loop: CASTLGRTGYTGELFF. CDR3 DNA sequence: TGTGCCAGCACCCTTGGGAGGACAGGCTACACCGGGGAGCTGTTTTTT. The chain recombines TRBV2 with TRBJ2-2; D may be TRBD1 (7 bases). V was pared by 7 bases and J by 3 bases, with 18 bases between. CDR3 length: 16 residues. Germline V CDR1 and CDR2: SNHLY, FYNNEI.

The chain joins TRBV11-1 to TRBJ2-7; D remains unclear. This CDR3 region has 14 residues. CDR1 and CDR2 from the germline V gene are SGHAT and FQDESV (reference sequence). Between the trimmed V and J ends, which lost 1 base and 1 base, there was a span of 8 bases. CDR3 amino acids: CASSLEYQSYEQYF. CDR3 nucleotides: TGTGCCAGCAGCTTAGAATACCAGTCCTACGAGCAGTACTTC.

This chain links TRBV19 with TRBJ2-3; tentative D call: TRBD2 (6 bases). The germline gives CDR1 LNHDA, CDR2 SQIVND (reference sequence). The CDR3 totals 13 residues. V was clipped by 5 bases and J by 6 bases, with 12 bases between them. This CDR3 reads CASSGDWADTQYF. Here the CDR3 DNA reads TGTGCCAGTAGTGGGGACTGGGCGGATACGCAGTATTTT.

The V gene is TRBV25-1, the J gene TRBJ1-4; 8 positions agree with TRBD1. This CDR3 is built from 15 residues. In germline, CDR1 is MGHDK, CDR2 SYGVNS. The V gene end was trimmed by 4 bases and the J gene end by 8 bases; junction bases not matched to a gene: 9. As DNA, the CDR3 is TGTGCCAGCAGTGTAGGTGGACAGGGTGTGGAAAAACTGTTTTTT. Its translation: CASSVGGQGVEKLFF.

The chain joins TRBV7-9 to TRBJ2-3, with D possibly being TRBD1 (5 bases). The CDR3 runs to 16 residues. Trimming removed 2 bases at V and 1 base at J, with 13 bases between. CDR1 SEHNR and CDR2 FQNEAQ come from the germline V gene (reference sequence). Written as DNA, the CDR3 is TGTGCCAGCAGCTTATTTGGAGCCAGGGGCACAGATACGCAGTATTTT. Protein sequence: CASSLFGARGTDTQYF. The full variable domain, with the rest looked up from reference TRBV7-9 and TRBJ2-3, is DTGVSQNPRHKITKRGQNVTFRCDPISEHNRLYWYRQTLGQGPEFLTYFQNEAQLEKSRLLSDRFSAERPKGSFSTLEIQRTEQGDSAMYLCASSLFGARGTDTQYFGPGTRLTVL.

This sequence joins TRBV28 and TRBJ2-5; 7 positions agree with TRBD2. This CDR3 contains 16 residues. V lost 4 bases and J lost 5; bases outside the gene matches: 13. The V gene's germline CDR1 is MDHEN and CDR2 SYDVKM. CDR3 in DNA: TGTGCCAGCAGTTCCCCGTCAGGGCAGGGAGGGGAGACCCAGTACTTC. It codes for CASSSPSGQGGETQYF.

Only one count was recorded for this clone. The chain joins TRBV18 to TRBJ2-7, with 14 bases identical to TRBD2. CDR3 length: 18 residues. Unmatched junction bases numbered 13, after V lost 4 bases and J lost 5 bases. CDR1 is KGHSH, CDR2 LQKENI, per germline. CDR3 DNA sequence: TGTGCCAGCTCACTAACCGGACTAGCGGGAGGTAGTTCGGACGAGCAGTACTTC. Translation gives CASSLTGLAGGSSDEQYF.

This chain connects TRBV25-1 to TRBJ2-1; D is possibly TRBD1 (8 bases). V was shortened by 5 bases and J by 2 bases, with 13 bases between the two germline ends. This CDR3 comprises 15 residues. Per germline, CDR1 MGHDK and CDR2 SYGVNS. CDR3 amino acids: CASSKTGGAYNEQFF. CDR3 nucleotide sequence: TGTGCCAGCAGTAAAACAGGGGGGGCCTACAATGAGCAGTTCTTC.

The rearrangement links TRBV5-4 to TRBJ2-7; D might be TRBD1 (6 bases). This CDR3 region has 15 residues. Germline values: CDR1 SGHNT, CDR2 YYREEE (reference sequence). The ends were cut back, 0 bases at V and 0 bases at J, with 10 bases in the middle. The CDR3 DNA sequence: TGTGCCAGCAGCTTGGGGACAGTCAGCTCCTACGAGCAGTACTTC. It codes for CASSLGTVSSYEQYF.

This clone occurred once. The chain combines TRBV28 with TRBJ2-7, with TRBD1 matching 8 bases. V gave up 4 bases and J gave up 4 bases; unmatched junction bases: 9. From germline, CDR1 is MDHEN and CDR2 SYDVKM. This CDR3 is built from 15 residues. Written as DNA, the CDR3 is TGTGCCAGCAGTTCCGGACAGGGAAAATGGTACGAGCAGTACTTC. Protein product: CASSSGQGKWYEQYF.

This chain joins TRBV7-7 and TRBJ2-5; 7 bases are shared with TRBD1. The V segment lost 5 bases and the J segment 2 bases; nucleotides outside the gene matches: 5. CDR3 length: 14 residues. CDR1 is SSHAT, CDR2 FNYEAQ, per germline (reference sequence). CDR3 amino acids: CASSHSGQQETQYF. CDR3 nucleotides: TGTGCCAGCAGCCACTCGGGACAGCAAGAGACCCAGTACTTC.